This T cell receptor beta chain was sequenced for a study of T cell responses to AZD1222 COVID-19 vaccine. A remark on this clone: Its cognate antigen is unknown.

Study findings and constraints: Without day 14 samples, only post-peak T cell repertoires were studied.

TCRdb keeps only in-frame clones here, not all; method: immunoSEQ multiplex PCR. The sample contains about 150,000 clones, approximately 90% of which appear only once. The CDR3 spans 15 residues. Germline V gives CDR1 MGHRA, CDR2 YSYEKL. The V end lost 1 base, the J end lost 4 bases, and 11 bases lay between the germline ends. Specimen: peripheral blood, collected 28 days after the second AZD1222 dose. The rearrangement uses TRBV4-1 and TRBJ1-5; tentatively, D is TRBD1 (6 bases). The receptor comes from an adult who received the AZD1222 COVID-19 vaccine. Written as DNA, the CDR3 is TGCGCCAGCAGCCAAGTGGGACACCGGAATCAGCCCCAGCATTTT. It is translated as CASSQVGHRNQPQHF.